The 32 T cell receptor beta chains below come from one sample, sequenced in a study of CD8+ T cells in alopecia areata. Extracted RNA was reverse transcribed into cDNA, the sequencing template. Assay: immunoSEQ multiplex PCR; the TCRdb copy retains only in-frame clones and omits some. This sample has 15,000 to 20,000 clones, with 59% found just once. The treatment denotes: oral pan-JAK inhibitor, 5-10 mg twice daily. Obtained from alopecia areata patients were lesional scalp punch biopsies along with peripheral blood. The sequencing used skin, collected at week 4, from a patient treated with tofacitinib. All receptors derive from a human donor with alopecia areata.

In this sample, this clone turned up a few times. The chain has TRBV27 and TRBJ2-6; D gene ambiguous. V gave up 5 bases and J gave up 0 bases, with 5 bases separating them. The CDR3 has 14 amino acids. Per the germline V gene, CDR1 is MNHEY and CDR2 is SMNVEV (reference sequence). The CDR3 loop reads CASSPLSGANVLTF. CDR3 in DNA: TGTGCCAGCAGTCCCCTCTCTGGGGCCAACGTCCTGACTTTC.

CDR3 loop: CASSVGPRGETQYF. In nucleotides, the CDR3 is TGTGCCAGTAGTGTCGGCCCGCGGGGGGAGACCCAGTACTTC. The J gene is TRBJ2-5, the V gene TRBV19; 7 bases match TRBD2. Germline CDR1 and CDR2: LNHDA and SQIVND (reference sequence). After removal of 5 bases from V and 5 bases from J, the junction contained 8 bases not matched to a gene. The CDR3 runs 14 residues.

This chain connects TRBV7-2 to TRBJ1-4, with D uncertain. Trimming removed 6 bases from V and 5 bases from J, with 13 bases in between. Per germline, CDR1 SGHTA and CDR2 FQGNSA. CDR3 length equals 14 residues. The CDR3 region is CASSSRTGNEKLFF. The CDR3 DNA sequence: TGTGCCAGCAGTTCCCGGACGGGGAATGAAAAACTGTTTTTT.

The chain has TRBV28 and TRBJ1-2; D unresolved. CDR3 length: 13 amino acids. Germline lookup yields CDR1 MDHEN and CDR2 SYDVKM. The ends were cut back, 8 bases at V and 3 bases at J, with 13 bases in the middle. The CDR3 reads CASPWGGHYGYTF. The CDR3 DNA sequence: TGTGCCAGCCCATGGGGAGGCCACTATGGCTACACCTTC.

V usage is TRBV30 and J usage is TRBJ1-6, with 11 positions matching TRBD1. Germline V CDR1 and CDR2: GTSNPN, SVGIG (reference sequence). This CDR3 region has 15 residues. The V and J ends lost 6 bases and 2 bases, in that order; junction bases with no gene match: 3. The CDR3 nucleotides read TGTGCCTGCGGACAGGGGGCCACCTATAATTCACCCCTCCACTTT. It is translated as CACGQGATYNSPLHF.

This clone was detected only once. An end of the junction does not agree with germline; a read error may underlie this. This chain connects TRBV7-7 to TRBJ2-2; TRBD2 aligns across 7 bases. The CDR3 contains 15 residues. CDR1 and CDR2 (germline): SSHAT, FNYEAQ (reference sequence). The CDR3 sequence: CASSWEGPNTGELFF. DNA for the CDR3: TGTGCTAGCAGCTGGGAGGGGCCGAACACCGGGGAGCTGTTTTTT.

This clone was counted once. The CDR3: CASSLEPEEKLFF. Written as DNA, the CDR3 is TGCGCCAGCAGCTTGGAGCCTGAGGAAAAACTGTTTTTT. The chain links TRBV5-1 to TRBJ1-4; no clear D. The germline CDR1 and CDR2 sequences are SGHRS and YFSETQ. The CDR3 runs 13 residues. Trimming stripped 0 bases from V and 8 bases from J, with 8 bases between. The full variable domain, completed using reference TRBV5-1 and TRBJ1-4, is KAGVTQTPRYLIKTRGQQVTLSCSPISGHRSVSWYQQTPGQGLQFLFEYFSETQRNKGNFPGRFSGRQFSNSRSEMNVSTLELGDSALYLCASSLEPEEKLFFGSGTQLSVL.

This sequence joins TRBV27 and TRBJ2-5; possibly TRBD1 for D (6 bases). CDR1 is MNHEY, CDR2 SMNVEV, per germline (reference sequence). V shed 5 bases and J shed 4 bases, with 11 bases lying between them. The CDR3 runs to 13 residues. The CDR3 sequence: CASSIRGGETQYF. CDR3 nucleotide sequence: TGTGCCAGCAGTATCCGAGGGGGAGAGACCCAGTACTTC.

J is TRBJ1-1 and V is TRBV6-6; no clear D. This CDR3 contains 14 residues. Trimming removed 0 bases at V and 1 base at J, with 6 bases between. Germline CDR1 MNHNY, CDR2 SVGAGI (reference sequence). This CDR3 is CASSYSAANTEAFF. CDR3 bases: TGTGCCAGCAGTTACTCGGCAGCGAACACTGAAGCTTTCTTT.

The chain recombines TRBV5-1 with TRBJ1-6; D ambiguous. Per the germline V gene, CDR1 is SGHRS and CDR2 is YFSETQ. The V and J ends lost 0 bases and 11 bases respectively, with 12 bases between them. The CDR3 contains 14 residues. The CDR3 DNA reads TGCGCCAGCAGCTTGGAGGGTCAGCGGACACCCCTCCACTTT. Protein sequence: CASSLEGQRTPLHF.

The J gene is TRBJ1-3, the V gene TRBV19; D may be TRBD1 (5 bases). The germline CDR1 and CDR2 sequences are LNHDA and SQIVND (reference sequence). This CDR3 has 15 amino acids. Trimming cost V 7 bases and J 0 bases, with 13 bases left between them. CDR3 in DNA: TGTGCCAGTACCGACCAGACAGTCTCTGGAAACACCATATATTTT. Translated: CASTDQTVSGNTIYF.

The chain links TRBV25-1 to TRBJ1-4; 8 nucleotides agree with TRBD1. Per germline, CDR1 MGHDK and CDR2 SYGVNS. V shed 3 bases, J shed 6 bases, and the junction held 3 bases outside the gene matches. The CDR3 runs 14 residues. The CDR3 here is CASSEGRGHEKLFF. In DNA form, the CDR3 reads TGTGCCAGCAGTGAGGGCAGGGGGCATGAAAAACTGTTTTTT.

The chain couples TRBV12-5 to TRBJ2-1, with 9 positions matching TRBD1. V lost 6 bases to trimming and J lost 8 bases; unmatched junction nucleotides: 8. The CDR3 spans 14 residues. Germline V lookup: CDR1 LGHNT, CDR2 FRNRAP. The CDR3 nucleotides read TGTGCTAGTGGACCCGGGACAGGGTTGGATGAGCAGTTCTTC. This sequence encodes CASGPGTGLDEQFF. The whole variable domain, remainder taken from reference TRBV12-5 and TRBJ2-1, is DARVTQTPRHKVTEMGQEVTMRCQPILGHNTVFWYRQTMMQGLELLAYFRNRAPLDDSGMPKDRFSAEMPDATLATLKIQPSEPRDSAVYFCASGPGTGLDEQFFGPGTRLTVL.

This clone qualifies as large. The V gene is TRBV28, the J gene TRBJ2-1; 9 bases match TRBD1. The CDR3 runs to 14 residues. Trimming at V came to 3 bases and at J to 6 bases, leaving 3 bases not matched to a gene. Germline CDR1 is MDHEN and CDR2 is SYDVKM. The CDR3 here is CASSFATGGNEQFF. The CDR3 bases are TGTGCCAGCAGTTTCGCGACAGGGGGCAATGAGCAGTTCTTC. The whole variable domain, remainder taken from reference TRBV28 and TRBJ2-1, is DVKVTQSSRYLVKRTGEKVFLECVQDMDHENMFWYRQDPGLGLRLIYFSYDVKMKEKGDIPEGYSVSREKKERFSLILESASTNQTSMYLCASSFATGGNEQFFGPGTRLTVL.

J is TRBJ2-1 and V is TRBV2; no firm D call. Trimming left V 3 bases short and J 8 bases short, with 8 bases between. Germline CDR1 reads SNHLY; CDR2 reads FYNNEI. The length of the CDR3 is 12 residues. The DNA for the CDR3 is TGTGCCAGCAGTGACATTCGGTATGAGCAGTTCTTC. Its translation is CASSDIRYEQFF.

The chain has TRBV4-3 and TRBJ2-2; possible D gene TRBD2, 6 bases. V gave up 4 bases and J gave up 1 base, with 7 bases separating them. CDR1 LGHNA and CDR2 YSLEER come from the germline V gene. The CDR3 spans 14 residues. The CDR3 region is CASSPGLNTGELFF. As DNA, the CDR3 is TGCGCCAGCAGCCCGGGACTGAACACCGGGGAGCTGTTTTTT.

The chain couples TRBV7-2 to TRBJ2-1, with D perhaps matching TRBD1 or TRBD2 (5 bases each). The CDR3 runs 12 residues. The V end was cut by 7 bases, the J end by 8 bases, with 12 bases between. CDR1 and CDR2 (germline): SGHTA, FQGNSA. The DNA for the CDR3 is TGTGCCAGCACGAGGGGCGGGTATGAGCAGTTCTTC. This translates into CASTRGGYEQFF.

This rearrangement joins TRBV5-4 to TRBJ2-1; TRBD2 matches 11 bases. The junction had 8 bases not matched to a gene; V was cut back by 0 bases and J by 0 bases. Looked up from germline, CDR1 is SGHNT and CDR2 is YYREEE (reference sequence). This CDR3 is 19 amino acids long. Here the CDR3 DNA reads TGTGCCAGCAGCTTGGATGCTAGCGGGGGGCTGAGCTCCTACAATGAGCAGTTCTTC. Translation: CASSLDASGGLSSYNEQFF.

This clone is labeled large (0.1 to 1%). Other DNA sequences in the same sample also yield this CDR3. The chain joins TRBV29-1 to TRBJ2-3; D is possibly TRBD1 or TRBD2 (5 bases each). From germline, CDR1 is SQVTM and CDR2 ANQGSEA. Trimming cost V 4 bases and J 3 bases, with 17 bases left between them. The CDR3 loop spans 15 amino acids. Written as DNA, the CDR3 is TGCAGCGTTGTCGGGGCACTAAGTGGGACAGATACGCAGTATTTT. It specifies CSVVGALSGTDTQYF.

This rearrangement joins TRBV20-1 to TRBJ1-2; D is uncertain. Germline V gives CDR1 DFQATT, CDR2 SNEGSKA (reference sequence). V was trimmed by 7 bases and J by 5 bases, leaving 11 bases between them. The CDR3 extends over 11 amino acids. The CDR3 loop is CSGGWQYGYTF. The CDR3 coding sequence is TGCAGTGGCGGGTGGCAATATGGCTACACCTTC.

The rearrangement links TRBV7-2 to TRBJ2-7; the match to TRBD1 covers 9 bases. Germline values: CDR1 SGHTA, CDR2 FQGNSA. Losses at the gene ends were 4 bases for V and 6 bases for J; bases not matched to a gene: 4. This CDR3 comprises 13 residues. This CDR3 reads CASSSAGQGEQYF. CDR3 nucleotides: TGTGCCAGCAGCTCCGCGGGACAGGGCGAGCAGTACTTC.

CDR3 in amino acids: CASRHLPGQGNTEAFF. DNA of the CDR3: TGTGCCAGTAGGCATCTCCCGGGACAGGGGAACACTGAAGCTTTCTTT. J is TRBJ1-1 and V is TRBV19; 9 bases are shared with TRBD1. The CDR3 runs 16 residues. V shed 6 bases, J shed 1 base, and the junction held 9 bases outside the gene matches. From germline, CDR1 is LNHDA and CDR2 SQIVND (reference sequence).

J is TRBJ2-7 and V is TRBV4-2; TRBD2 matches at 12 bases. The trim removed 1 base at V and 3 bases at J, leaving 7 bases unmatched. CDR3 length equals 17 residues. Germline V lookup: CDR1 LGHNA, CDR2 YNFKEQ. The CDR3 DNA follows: TGTGCCAGCAGCCAAGGTCCCAAACTAGCGGGGGGCTACGAGCAGTACTTC. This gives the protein CASSQGPKLAGGYEQYF.

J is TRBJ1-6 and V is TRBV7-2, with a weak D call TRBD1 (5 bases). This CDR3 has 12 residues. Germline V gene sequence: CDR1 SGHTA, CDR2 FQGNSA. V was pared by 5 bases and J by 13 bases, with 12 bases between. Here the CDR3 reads CASSRTQGPLHF. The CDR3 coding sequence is TGTGCCAGCAGCCGAACCCAGGGCCCCCTCCACTTT.

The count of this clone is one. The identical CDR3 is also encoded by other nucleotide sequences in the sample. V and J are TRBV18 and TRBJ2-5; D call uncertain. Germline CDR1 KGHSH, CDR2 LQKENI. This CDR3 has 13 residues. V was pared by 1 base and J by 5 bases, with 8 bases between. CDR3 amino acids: CASSPLQEETQYF. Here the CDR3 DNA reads TGTGCCAGCTCACCACTGCAGGAGGAGACCCAGTACTTC.

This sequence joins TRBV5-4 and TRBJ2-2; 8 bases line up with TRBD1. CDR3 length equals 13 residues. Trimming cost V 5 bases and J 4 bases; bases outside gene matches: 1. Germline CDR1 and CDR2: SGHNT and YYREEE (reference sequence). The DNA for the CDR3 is TGTGCCAGCAGGCAGGGGGCCACCGGGGAGCTGTTTTTT. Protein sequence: CASRQGATGELFF.

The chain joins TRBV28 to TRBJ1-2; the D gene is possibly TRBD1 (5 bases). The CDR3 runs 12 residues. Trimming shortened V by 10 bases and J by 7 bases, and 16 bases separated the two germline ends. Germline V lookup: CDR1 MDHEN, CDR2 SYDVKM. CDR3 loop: CANVLVGGGYTF. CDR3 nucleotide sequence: TGTGCCAATGTACTTGTCGGGGGTGGCTACACCTTC.

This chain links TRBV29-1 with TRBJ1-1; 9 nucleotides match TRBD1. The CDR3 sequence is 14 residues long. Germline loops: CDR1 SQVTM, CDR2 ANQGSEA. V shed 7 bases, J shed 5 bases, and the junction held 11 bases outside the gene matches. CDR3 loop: CSAVVSGQGTEAFF. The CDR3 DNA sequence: TGCAGCGCCGTCGTTTCGGGACAGGGTACTGAAGCTTTCTTT.

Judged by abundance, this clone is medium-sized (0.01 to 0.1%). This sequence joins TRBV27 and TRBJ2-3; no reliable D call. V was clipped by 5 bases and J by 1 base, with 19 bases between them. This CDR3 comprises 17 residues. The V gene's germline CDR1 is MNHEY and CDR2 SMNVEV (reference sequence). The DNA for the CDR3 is TGTGCCAGCAGTCATCGCCGGACGCCATCTGGCACAGATACGCAGTATTTT. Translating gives CASSHRRTPSGTDTQYF.

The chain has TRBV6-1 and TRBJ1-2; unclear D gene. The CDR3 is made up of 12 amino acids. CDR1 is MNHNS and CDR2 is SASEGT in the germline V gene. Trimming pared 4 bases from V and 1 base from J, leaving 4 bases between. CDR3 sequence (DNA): TGTGCCAGCAGTGTCATTAACTATGGCTACACCTTC. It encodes CASSVINYGYTF.

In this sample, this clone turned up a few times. CDR3 sequence: CASSFGQGGLYGYTF. The CDR3 coding sequence is TGTGCCAGCAGCTTCGGACAGGGAGGGTTATATGGCTACACCTTC. The gene calls are TRBV7-8 and TRBJ1-2; 8 bases agree with TRBD1. The germline gives CDR1 SGHVS, CDR2 FQNEAQ. CDR3 length: 15 amino acids. V shed 3 bases, J shed 5 bases, and the junction held 8 bases outside the gene matches. Based on the CDR3 plus reference TRBV7-8 and TRBJ1-2, the full variable domain is GAGVSQSPRYKVAKRGQDVALRCDPISGHVSLFWYQQALGQGPEFLTYFQNEAQLDKSGLPSDRFFAERPEGSVSTLKIQRTQQEDSAVYLCASSFGQGGLYGYTFGSGTRLTVV.

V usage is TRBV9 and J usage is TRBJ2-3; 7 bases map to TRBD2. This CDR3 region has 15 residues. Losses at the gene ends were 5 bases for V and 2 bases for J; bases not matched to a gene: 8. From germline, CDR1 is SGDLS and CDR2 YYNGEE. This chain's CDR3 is CASSSGTTDTDTQYF. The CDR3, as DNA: TGTGCCAGCAGTTCCGGGACTACTGACACAGATACGCAGTATTTT.